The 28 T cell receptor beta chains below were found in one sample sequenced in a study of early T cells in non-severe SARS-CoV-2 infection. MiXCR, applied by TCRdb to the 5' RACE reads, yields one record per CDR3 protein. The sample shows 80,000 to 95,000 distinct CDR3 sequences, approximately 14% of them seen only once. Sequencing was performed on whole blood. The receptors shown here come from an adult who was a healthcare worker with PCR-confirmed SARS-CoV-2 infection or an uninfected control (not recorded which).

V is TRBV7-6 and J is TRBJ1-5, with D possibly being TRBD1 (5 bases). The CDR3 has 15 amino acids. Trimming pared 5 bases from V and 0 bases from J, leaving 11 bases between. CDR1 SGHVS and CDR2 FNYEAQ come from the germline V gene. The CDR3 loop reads CASSLGADSNQPQHF. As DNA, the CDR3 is TGTGCCAGCAGCCTCGGGGCGGATAGCAATCAGCCCCAGCATTTT.

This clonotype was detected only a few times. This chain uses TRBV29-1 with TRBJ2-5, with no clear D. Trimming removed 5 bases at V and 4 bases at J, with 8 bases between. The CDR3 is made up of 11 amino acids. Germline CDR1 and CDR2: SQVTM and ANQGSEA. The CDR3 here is CSVQIRETQYF. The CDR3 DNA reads TGCAGCGTTCAGATTCGAGAGACCCAGTACTTC.

In DNA form, the CDR3 reads TGCAGTGCTTTGGGAGAGGAGCCGGGACGGACCTACGAGCAGTACTTC. Translation: CSALGEEPGRTYEQYF. This chain joins TRBV20-1 and TRBJ2-7; D tentatively reads TRBD1 or TRBD2 (5 bases each). The CDR3 has 16 residues. The germline V and J ends were trimmed by 5 bases and 2 bases, with 22 bases remaining between them. Per germline, CDR1 DFQATT and CDR2 SNEGSKA (reference sequence).

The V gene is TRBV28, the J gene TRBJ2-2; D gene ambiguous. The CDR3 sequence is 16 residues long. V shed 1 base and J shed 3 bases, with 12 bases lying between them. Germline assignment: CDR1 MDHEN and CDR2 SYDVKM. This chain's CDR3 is CASSLSPGLYTGELFF. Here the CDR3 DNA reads TGTGCCAGCAGTTTATCCCCAGGTCTCTACACCGGGGAGCTGTTTTTT.

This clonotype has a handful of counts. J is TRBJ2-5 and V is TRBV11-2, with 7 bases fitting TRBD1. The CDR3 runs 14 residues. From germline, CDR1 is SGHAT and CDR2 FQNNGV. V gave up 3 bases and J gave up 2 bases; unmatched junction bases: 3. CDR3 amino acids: CASSFGTAQETQYF. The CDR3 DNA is TGTGCCAGCAGCTTTGGGACAGCTCAAGAGACCCAGTACTTC. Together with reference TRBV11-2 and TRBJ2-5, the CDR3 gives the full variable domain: EAGVAQSPRYKIIEKRQSVAFWCNPISGHATLYWYQQILGQGPKLLIQFQNNGVVDDSQLPKDRFSAERLKGVDSTLKIQPAKLEDSAVYLCASSFGTAQETQYFGPGTRLLVL.

The chain's CDR3 is CASSVKRELFF. The CDR3 DNA is TGTGCCAGCAGCGTAAAGAGGGAGCTGTTTTTT. The J gene is TRBJ2-2, the V gene TRBV9; D unresolved. Germline CDR1 is SGDLS and CDR2 is YYNGEE. The V end was cut by 1 base, the J end by 9 bases, with 4 bases between. The CDR3 is 11 amino acids.

The CDR3 here is CAWSRGQGFGVGNTIYF. In DNA, the CDR3 is TGTGCCTGGAGTAGGGGACAGGGCTTTGGAGTGGGAAACACCATATATTTT. This chain uses TRBV30 with TRBJ1-3; 9 nucleotides line up with TRBD1. The CDR3 consists of 17 residues. With 2 bases clipped from V and 4 bases from J, the junction kept 12 bases outside the gene matches. Germline V gene sequence: CDR1 GTSNPN, CDR2 SVGIG (reference sequence).

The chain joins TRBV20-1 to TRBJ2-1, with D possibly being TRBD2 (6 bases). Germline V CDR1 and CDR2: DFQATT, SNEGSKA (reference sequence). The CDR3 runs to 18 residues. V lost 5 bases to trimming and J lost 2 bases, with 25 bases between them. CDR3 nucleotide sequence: TGCAGTGCTGGACTCCTGAGGGTGGTGGGGGGTCCCTACAATGAGCAGTTCTTC. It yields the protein CSAGLLRVVGGPYNEQFF.

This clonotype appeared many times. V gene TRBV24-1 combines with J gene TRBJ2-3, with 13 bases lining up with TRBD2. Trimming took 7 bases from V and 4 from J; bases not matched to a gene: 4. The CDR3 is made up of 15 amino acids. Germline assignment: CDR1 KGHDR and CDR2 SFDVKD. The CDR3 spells CATRRTSGGADTQYF. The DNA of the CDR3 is TGTGCCACCAGACGGACTAGCGGGGGCGCAGATACGCAGTATTTT.

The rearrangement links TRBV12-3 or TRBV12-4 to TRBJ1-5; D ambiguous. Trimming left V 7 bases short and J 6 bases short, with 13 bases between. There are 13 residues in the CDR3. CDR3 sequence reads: CASTARDSQPQHF. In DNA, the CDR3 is TGTGCCAGCACGGCAAGGGATTCTCAGCCCCAGCATTTT.

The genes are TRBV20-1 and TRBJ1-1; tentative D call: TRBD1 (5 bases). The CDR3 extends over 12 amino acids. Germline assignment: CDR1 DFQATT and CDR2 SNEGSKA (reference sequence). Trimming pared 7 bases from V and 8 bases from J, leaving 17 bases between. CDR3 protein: CSVSPRGEEAFF. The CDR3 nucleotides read TGCAGTGTCAGCCCCCGAGGGGAAGAAGCTTTCTTT.

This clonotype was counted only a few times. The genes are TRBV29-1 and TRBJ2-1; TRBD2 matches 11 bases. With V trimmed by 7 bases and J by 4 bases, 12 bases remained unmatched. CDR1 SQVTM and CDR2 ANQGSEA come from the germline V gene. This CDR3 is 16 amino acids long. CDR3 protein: CSAPPLAGALYNEQFF. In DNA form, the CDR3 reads TGCAGCGCCCCCCCACTAGCGGGGGCCCTTTACAATGAGCAGTTCTTC.

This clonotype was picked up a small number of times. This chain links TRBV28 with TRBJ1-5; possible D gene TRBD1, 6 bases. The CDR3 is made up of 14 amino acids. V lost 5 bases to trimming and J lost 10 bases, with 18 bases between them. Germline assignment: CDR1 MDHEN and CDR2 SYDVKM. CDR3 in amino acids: CASSLPQGIGPQHF. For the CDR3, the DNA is TGTGCCAGCAGTCTGCCCCAGGGGATCGGACCCCAGCATTTT. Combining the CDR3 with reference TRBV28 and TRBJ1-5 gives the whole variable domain DVKVTQSSRYLVKRTGEKVFLECVQDMDHENMFWYRQDPGLGLRLIYFSYDVKMKEKGDIPEGYSVSREKKERFSLILESASTNQTSMYLCASSLPQGIGPQHFGDGTRLSIL.

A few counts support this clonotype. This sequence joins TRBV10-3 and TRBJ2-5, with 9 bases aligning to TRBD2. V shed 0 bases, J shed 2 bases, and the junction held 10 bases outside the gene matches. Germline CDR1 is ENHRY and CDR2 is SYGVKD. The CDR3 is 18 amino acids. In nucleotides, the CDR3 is TGTGCCATCAGTGAGTCTGGTTTTAGCGGGGGCCCTCAAGAGACCCAGTACTTC. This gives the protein CAISESGFSGGPQETQYF.

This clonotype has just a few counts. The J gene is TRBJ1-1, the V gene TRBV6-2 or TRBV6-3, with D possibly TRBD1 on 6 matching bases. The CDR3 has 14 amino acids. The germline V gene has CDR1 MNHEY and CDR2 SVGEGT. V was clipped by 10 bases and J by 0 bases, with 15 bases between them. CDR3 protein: CAIGQPRMNTEAFF. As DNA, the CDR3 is TGTGCCATTGGACAGCCCCGGATGAACACTGAAGCTTTCTTT.

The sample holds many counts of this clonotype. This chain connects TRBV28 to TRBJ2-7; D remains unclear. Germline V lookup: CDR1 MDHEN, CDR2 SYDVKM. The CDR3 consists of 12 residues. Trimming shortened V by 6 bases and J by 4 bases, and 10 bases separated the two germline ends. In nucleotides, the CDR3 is TGTGCCAGCAGGACCCTAGGTTACGAGCAGTACTTC. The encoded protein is CASRTLGYEQYF.

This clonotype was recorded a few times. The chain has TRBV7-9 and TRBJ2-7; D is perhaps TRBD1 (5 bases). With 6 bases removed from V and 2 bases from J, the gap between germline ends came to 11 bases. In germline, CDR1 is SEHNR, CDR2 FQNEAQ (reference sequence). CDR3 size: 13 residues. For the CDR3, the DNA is TGTGCCAGCAGTCCGGGCAGGGCCTACGAGCAGTACTTC. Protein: CASSPGRAYEQYF. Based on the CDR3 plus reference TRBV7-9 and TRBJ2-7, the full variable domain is DTGVSQNPRHKITKRGQNVTFRCDPISEHNRLYWYRQTLGQGPEFLTYFQNEAQLEKSRLLSDRFSAERPKGSFSTLEIQRTEQGDSAMYLCASSPGRAYEQYFGPGTRLTVT.

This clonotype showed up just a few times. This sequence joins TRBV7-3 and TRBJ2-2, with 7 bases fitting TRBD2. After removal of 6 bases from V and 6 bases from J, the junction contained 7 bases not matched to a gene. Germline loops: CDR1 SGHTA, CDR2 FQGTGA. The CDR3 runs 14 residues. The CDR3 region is CASRPTSNAGELFF. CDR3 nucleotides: TGTGCCAGCAGGCCGACTAGCAACGCCGGGGAGCTGTTTTTT.

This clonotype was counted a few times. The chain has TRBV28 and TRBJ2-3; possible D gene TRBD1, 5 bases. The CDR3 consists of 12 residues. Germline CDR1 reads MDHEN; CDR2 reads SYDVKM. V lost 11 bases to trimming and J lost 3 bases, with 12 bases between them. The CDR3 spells CAGAGQTDTQYF. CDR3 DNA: TGTGCCGGCGCAGGGCAAACAGATACGCAGTATTTT.

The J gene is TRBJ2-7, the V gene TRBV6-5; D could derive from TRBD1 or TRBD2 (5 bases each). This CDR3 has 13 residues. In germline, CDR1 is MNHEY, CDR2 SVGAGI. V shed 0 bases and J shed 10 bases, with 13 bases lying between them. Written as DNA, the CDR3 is TGTGCCAGCAGTTACTCGGGGACGGGCTTTCAGTACTTC. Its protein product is CASSYSGTGFQYF.

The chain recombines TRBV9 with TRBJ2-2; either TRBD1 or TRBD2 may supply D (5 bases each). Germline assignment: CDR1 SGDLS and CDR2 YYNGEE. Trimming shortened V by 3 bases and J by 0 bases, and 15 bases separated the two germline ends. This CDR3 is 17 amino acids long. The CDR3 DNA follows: TGTGCCAGCAGCGCCCCCGACGGGACCTCGAACACCGGGGAGCTGTTTTTT. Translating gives CASSAPDGTSNTGELFF.

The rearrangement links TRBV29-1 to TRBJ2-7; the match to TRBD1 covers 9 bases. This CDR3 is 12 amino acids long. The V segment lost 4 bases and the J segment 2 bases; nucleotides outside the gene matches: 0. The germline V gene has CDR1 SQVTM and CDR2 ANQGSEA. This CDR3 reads CSVGQGAYEQYF. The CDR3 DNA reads TGCAGCGTTGGACAGGGGGCCTACGAGCAGTACTTC.

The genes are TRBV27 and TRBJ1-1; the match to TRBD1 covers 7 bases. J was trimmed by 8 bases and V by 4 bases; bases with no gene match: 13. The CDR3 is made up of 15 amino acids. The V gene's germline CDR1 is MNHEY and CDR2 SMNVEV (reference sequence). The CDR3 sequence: CASSSLSPGTVEAFF. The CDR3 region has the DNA TGTGCCAGCAGTTCCCTTTCCCCCGGGACAGTCGAAGCTTTCTTT.

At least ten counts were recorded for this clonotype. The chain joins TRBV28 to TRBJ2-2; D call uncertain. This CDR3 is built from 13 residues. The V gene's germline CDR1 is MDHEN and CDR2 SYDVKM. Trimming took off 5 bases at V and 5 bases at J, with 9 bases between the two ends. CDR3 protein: CASSPRPTGELFF. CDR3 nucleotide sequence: TGTGCCAGCAGTCCTCGACCAACCGGGGAGCTGTTTTTT. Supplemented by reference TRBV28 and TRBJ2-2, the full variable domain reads DVKVTQSSRYLVKRTGEKVFLECVQDMDHENMFWYRQDPGLGLRLIYFSYDVKMKEKGDIPEGYSVSREKKERFSLILESASTNQTSMYLCASSPRPTGELFFGEGSRLTVL.

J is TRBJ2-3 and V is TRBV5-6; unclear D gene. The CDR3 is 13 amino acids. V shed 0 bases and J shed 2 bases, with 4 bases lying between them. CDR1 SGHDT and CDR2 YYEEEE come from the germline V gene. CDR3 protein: CASSLEYTDTQYF. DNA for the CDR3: TGTGCCAGCAGCTTGGAGTACACAGATACGCAGTATTTT.

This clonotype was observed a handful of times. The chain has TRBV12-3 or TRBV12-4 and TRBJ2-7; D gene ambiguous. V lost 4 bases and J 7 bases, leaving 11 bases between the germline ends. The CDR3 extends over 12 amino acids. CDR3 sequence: CASSSRPREQYF. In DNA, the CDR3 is TGTGCCAGCAGTTCACGGCCCCGGGAGCAGTACTTC.

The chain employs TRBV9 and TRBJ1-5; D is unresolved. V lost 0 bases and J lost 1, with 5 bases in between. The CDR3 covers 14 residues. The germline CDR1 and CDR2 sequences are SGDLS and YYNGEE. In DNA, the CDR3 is TGTGCCAGCAGCGTAGCCGGAAGCAATCAGCCCCAGCATTTT. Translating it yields CASSVAGSNQPQHF.

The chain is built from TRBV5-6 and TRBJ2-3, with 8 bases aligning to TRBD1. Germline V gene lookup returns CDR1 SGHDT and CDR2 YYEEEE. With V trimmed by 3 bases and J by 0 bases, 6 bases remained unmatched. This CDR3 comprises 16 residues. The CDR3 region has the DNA TGTGCCAGCAGCTCCGGGACAGGCAGCAGCACAGATACGCAGTATTTT. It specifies CASSSGTGSSTDTQYF.